This T cell receptor beta chain was documented in a study of beta chain features in type 1 diabetes. This clone showed up just a few times. Its matching antigen is unknown. The sample has other DNA sequences that encode this CDR3 too. Unmatched junction bases numbered 6, after V lost 5 bases and J lost 4 bases. The CDR3 runs to 14 residues. The V gene's germline CDR1 is MDHEN and CDR2 SYDVKM. Study-wide findings and caveats: Compared with healthy donors, patients appeared to share more similar naive, central memory and regulatory TCRB repertoires.

Expressed TCRB transcripts were sequenced because the isolated RNA had all been reverse transcribed beforehand. Here immunoSEQ multiplex PCR was the method, and the copy in TCRdb shows in-frame clones only, minus some. The sample has around 180,000 clones, about 13% seen once. The V gene is TRBV28, the J gene TRBJ1-1; TRBD1 aligns across 8 bases. The receptor was derived from a woman younger than 30 in good health. Sequencing was done on a sample of central memory CD4+ T cells from blood. The chain's CDR3 is CASSPGTGRTEAFF. Here the CDR3 DNA reads TGTGCCAGCAGTCCTGGGACAGGTCGCACTGAAGCTTTCTTT. The full variable domain, with the rest looked up from reference TRBV28 and TRBJ1-1, is DVKVTQSSRYLVKRTGEKVFLECVQDMDHENMFWYRQDPGLGLRLIYFSYDVKMKEKGDIPEGYSVSREKKERFSLILESASTNQTSMYLCASSPGTGRTEAFFGQGTRLTVV.